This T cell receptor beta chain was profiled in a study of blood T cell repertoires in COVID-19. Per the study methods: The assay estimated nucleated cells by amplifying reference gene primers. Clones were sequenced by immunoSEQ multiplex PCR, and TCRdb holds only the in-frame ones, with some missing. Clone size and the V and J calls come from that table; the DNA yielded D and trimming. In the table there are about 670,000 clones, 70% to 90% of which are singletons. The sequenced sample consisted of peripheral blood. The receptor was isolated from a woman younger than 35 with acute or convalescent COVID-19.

This CDR3 is CASSLIPAGQLTDTQYF. CDR3 sequence (DNA): TGTGCCAGCAGTTTAATCCCGGCGGGGCAGTTGACAGATACGCAGTATTTT. The chain couples TRBV27 to TRBJ2-3; possibly TRBD2 for D (6 bases). Germline lookup yields CDR1 MNHEY and CDR2 SMNVEV (reference sequence). Trimming took 2 bases from V and 3 from J, leaving 18 bases between them. The CDR3 has 17 amino acids.